The rows below give T cell receptor beta chains drawn from one sample of a study of regulatory T cells in long-lasting Graves disease. TCRdb called the multiplex PCR reads again in MiXCR, with one record for every CDR3 protein. The table includes about half a million distinct CDR3 sequences, roughly 23% detected once. The sequences come from peripheral blood mononuclear cells (PBMCs), collected when the disease was refractory, from a patient treated with antithyroid drugs. These receptors originate from a female donor with Graves disease. Both conserved end residues are part of each CDR3. The D gene is left open where the match is weak. Expanded clones get a size class; other rows say once, few or many, or leave the size out.

>TRBJ2-7|TRBV5-1|TRBD2|-
CASSPPASGTKGPYEQYF
TGCGCCAGCAGCCCCCCGGCTAGCGGGACAAAGGGACCCTACGAGCAGTACTTC
>TRBJ2-3|TRBV7-2|-|-
CASSPHRTSTDTQYF
TGTGCCAGCAGCCCGCACCGGACTAGCACAGATACGCAGTATTTT
>TRBJ2-7|TRBV20-1|-|-
CSASRSAADYEQYF
TGCAGTGCTAGTCGCTCAGCCGCTGACTACGAGCAGTACTTC
>TRBJ1-5|TRBV24-1|TRBD1|-
CATSSRDRDGNQPQHF
TGTGCCACCAGTTCACGAGACAGGGATGGCAATCAGCCCCAGCATTTT
>TRBJ1-1|TRBV5-1|-|few
CASLTAPAEGDTEAFF
TGCGCCAGTCTTACGGCCCCCGCGGAAGGGGACACTGAAGCTTTCTTT
>TRBJ2-5|TRBV20-1|-|few
CSPLGDRRQETQYF
TGCAGTCCGCTAGGGGACCGGCGACAAGAGACCCAGTACTTC
>TRBJ2-7|TRBV6-1|-|few
CASSRRPTGTNFYEQYF
TGTGCCAGCAGTAGAAGACCAACCGGGACAAACTTCTACGAGCAGTACTTC
>TRBJ1-1|TRBV18|-|once
CASSPPNREGTEAFF
TGTGCCAGCTCACCACCGAACAGGGAGGGAACTGAAGCTTTCTTT
>TRBJ2-2|TRBV24-1|-|few
CATSDKGLNTGELFF
TGTGCCACCAGTGATAAGGGGCTGAACACCGGGGAGCTGTTTTTT
>TRBJ1-1|TRBV7-2|-|-
CASSLEVGEAFF
TGTGCCAGCAGCTTAGAAGTAGGGGAAGCTTTCTTT
>TRBJ2-7|TRBV19|TRBD1|few
CASNGQGANEQYF
TGTGCCAGTAACGGGCAGGGGGCCAACGAGCAGTACTTC
>TRBJ2-1|TRBV12-3/TRBV12-4|-|few
CASSFRGFSYNEQFF
TGTGCCAGCAGTTTCCGAGGATTCTCCTACAATGAGCAGTTCTTC
>TRBJ2-7|TRBV7-2|TRBD1|many
CASSLETGVYEQYF
TGTGCCAGCAGCTTGGAAACAGGGGTCTACGAGCAGTACTTC
>TRBJ1-1|TRBV30|-|few
CAWSETPTGNTEAFF
TGTGCCTGGAGCGAAACACCTACAGGGAACACTGAAGCTTTCTTT
>TRBJ2-7|TRBV6-1|TRBD1|-
CASSSPDRGNEQYF
TGTGCCAGCAGTAGCCCAGACAGGGGGAACGAGCAGTACTTC
>TRBJ1-1|TRBV30|-|few
CAWEPGKGTEAFF
TGTGCCTGGGAGCCCGGGAAGGGCACTGAAGCTTTCTTT
>TRBJ2-7|TRBV7-8|TRBD1|many
CASSGQGASYEQYF
TGTGCCAGCAGCGGACAGGGGGCCTCCTACGAGCAGTACTTC
>TRBJ1-2|TRBV7-9|-|many
CASSPMDYGYTF
TGTGCCAGCAGCCCCATGGACTATGGCTACACCTTC
>TRBJ1-1|TRBV7-8|-|-
CASSLGRSLPNTEAFF
TGTGCCAGCAGCTTAGGTCGGTCGCTTCCGAACACTGAAGCTTTCTTT
>TRBJ2-7|TRBV12-3/TRBV12-4|-|many
CASSLAGTASYEQYF
TGCGCCAGCAGCTTGGCGGGGACAGCATCCTACGAGCAGTACTTC
>TRBJ1-1|TRBV3-1|-|few
CASSQDLAFGGKAFF
TGTGCCAGCAGCCAAGATCTAGCGTTTGGGGGGAAAGCTTTCTTT
>TRBJ1-2|TRBV6-5|TRBD1|many
CASSSIGQEVYGYTF
TGTGCCAGCAGTTCCATAGGACAGGAGGTTTATGGCTACACCTTC
>TRBJ2-5|TRBV3-1|-|few
CASSQGTKETQYF
TGTGCCAGCAGCCAAGGGACTAAAGAGACCCAGTACTTC
>TRBJ1-1|TRBV5-6|TRBD1|-
CASSLLQGGNTEAFF
TGTGCCAGCAGCCTACTACAGGGGGGAAACACTGAAGCTTTCTTT
>TRBJ2-1|TRBV19|TRBD2|-
CASSMAGGHNEQFF
TGTGCCAGTAGTATGGCGGGGGGCCACAATGAGCAGTTCTTC
>TRBJ1-1|TRBV28|TRBD1|many
CASSRFRDSLNTEAFF
TGTGCCAGCAGCCGGTTCCGGGACAGCCTGAACACTGAAGCTTTCTTT
>TRBJ2-7|TRBV7-2|TRBD2|many
CASSLGLAGGIYEQYF
TGTGCCAGCAGCCTAGGACTAGCGGGAGGAATCTACGAGCAGTACTTC
>TRBJ1-1|TRBV27|-|few
CASSVTTDMNTEAFF
TGTGCCAGCAGCGTAACGACGGATATGAACACTGAAGCTTTCTTT
>TRBJ2-2|TRBV20-1|TRBD2|-
CSARSRGGGTGELFF
TGCAGTGCTCGCTCGCGGGGGGGCGGCACCGGGGAGCTGTTTTTT
>TRBJ1-5|TRBV15|-|few
CATSRDTVGNQPQHF
TGTGCCACCAGCAGAGATACGGTGGGCAATCAGCCCCAGCATTTT
>TRBJ1-2|TRBV16|-|-
CASSQYSAGTIHYGYTF
TGTGCCAGCAGCCAATACAGCGCAGGGACCATTCACTATGGCTACACCTTC
>TRBJ1-1|TRBV29-1|-|-
CSVRGLMNTEAFF
TGCAGCGTTAGAGGGTTAATGAACACTGAAGCTTTCTTT
>TRBJ1-5|TRBV6-1|-|-
CASTKMADQPQHF
TGTGCCAGCACCAAAATGGCCGATCAGCCCCAGCATTTT
>TRBJ2-7|TRBV7-9|-|-
CASSPPRQGGFEQYF
TGTGCCAGCAGCCCACCCCGGCAGGGGGGATTCGAGCAGTACTTC
>TRBJ1-3|TRBV6-1|TRBD1|-
CASKKQGAPGNTIYF
TGTGCCAGCAAAAAACAGGGGGCGCCGGGAAACACCATATATTTT
>TRBJ1-2|TRBV28|-|many
CASSLSIGQQNYGYTF
TGTGCCAGCAGTTTAAGTATCGGACAGCAGAACTATGGCTACACCTTC
>TRBJ2-7|TRBV20-1|-|-
CSAEGSRYSYEQYF
TGCAGTGCTGAGGGGAGCAGGTATAGCTACGAGCAGTACTTC
>TRBJ2-7|TRBV20-1|-|few
CSAIQSSYEQYF
TGCAGTGCTATCCAAAGCTCCTACGAGCAGTACTTC
>TRBJ2-7|TRBV13|-|-
CASSPPRSSYEQYF
TGTGCCAGCAGCCCTCCTAGGAGCTCCTACGAGCAGTACTTC
>TRBJ2-1|TRBV6-2/TRBV6-3|TRBD2|-
CASSFLAGPTLNEQFF
TGTGCCAGCAGCTTCCTAGCGGGACCCACGCTCAATGAGCAGTTCTTC
>TRBJ1-1|TRBV25-1|TRBD1|-
CASGETGGWDTEAFF
TGTGCCAGCGGTGAGACAGGGGGCTGGGACACTGAAGCTTTCTTT
>TRBJ1-4|TRBV5-5|TRBD1|many
CASSLVGQSNEKLFF
TGTGCCAGCAGCTTAGTGGGACAGTCTAATGAAAAACTGTTTTTT